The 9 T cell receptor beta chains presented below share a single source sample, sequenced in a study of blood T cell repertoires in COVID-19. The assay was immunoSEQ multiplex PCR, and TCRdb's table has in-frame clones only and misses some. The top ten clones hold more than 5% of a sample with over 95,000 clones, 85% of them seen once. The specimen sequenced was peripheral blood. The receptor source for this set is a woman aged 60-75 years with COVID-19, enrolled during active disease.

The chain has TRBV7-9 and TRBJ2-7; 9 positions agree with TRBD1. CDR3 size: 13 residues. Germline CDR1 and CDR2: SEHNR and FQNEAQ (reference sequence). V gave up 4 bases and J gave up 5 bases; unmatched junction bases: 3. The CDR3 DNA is TGTGCCAGCAGCTCACAGGGGGCCAACGAGCAGTACTTC. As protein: CASSSQGANEQYF.

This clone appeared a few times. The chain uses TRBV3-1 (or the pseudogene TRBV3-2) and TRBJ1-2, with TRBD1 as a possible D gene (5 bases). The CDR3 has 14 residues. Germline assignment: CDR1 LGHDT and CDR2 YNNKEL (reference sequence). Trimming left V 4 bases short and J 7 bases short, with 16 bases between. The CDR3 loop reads CASSPNFPGGGYTF. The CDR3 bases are TGTGCCAGCAGCCCAAATTTTCCGGGGGGTGGCTACACCTTC.

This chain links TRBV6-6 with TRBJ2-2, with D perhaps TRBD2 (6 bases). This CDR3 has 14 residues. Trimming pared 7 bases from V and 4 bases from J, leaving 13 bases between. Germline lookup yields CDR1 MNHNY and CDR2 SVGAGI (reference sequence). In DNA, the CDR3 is TGTGCCAGCACAGGGCAGGAGGGCACCGGGGAGCTGTTTTTT. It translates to CASTGQEGTGELFF.

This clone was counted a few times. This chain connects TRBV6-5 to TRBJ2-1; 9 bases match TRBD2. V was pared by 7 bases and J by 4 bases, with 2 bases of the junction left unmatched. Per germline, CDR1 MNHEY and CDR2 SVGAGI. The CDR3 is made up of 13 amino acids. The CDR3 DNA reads TGTGCCAGCAAGCGGGGGGAATACAATGAGCAGTTCTTC. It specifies CASKRGEYNEQFF.

The CDR3 nucleotides are TGCAGCGTTGAAGAAAGGGAAGAGGGCCTCTCTGGGGCCAACGTCCTGACTTTC. Protein: CSVEEREEGLSGANVLTF. The rearrangement uses TRBV29-1 and TRBJ2-6, with D possibly matching TRBD2 (5 bases). V dropped 0 bases and J dropped 0 bases, with 15 bases sitting between them. The CDR3 covers 18 residues. In germline, CDR1 is SQVTM, CDR2 ANQGSEA.

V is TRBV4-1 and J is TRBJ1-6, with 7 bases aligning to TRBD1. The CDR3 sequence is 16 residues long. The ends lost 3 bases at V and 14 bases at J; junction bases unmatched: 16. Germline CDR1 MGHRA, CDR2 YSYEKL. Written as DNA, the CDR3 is TGCGCCAGCAGCCAGGACGGACAGGATGGATCTTGGGCCCTCCACTTT. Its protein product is CASSQDGQDGSWALHF.

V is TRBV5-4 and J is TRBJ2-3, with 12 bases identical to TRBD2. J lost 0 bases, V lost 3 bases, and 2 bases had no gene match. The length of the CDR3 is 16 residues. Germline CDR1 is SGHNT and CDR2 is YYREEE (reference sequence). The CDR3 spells CASSSGLAGSTDTQYF. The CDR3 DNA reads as TGTGCCAGCAGCTCCGGACTAGCGGGGAGCACAGATACGCAGTATTTT.

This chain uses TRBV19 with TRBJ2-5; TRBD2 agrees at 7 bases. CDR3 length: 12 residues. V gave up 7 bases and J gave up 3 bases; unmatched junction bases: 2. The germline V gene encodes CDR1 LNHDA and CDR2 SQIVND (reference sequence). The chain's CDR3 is CASMGGEETQYF. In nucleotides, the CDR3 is TGTGCCAGTATGGGAGGGGAAGAGACCCAGTACTTC. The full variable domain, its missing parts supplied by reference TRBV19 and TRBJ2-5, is DGGITQSPKYLFRKEGQNVTLSCEQNLNHDAMYWYRQDPGQGLRLIYYSQIVNDFQKGDIAEGYSVSREKKESFPLTVTSAQKNPTAFYLCASMGGEETQYFGPGTRLLVL.

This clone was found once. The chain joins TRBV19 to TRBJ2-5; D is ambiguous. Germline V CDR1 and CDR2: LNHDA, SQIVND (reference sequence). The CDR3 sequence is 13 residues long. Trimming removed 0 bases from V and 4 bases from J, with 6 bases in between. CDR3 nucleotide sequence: TGTGCCAGTAGTATAGACGGTATAGAGACCCAGTACTTC. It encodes CASSIDGIETQYF.